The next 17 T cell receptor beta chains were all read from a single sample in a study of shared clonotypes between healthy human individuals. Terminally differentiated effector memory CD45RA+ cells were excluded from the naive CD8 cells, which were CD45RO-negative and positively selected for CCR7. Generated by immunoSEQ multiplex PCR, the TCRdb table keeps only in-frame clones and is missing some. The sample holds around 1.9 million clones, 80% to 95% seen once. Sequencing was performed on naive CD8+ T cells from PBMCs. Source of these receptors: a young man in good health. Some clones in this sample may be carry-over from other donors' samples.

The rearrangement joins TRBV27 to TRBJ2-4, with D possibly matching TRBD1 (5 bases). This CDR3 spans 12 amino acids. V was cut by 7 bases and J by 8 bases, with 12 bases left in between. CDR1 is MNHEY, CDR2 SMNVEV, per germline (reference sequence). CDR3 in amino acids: CASTDTRDIQYF. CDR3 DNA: TGTGCCAGCACGGACACCAGGGACATTCAGTACTTC.

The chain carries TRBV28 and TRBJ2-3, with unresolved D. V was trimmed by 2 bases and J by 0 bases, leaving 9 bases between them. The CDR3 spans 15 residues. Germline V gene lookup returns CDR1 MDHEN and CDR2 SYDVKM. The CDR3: CASSLGAESTDTQYF. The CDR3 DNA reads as TGTGCCAGCAGTTTAGGTGCAGAAAGCACAGATACGCAGTATTTT.

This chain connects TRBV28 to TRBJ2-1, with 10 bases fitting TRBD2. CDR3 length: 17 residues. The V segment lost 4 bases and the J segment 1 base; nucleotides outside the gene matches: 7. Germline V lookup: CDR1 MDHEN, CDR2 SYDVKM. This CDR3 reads CASSYLIAGGSYNEQFF. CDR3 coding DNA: TGTGCCAGCAGTTACCTCATAGCGGGAGGATCCTACAATGAGCAGTTCTTC.

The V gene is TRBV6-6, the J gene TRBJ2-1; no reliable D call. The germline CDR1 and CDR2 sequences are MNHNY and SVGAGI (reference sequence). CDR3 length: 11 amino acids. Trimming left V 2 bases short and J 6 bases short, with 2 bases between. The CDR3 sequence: CASSYSNEQFF. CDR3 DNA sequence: TGTGCCAGCAGTTACAGCAATGAGCAGTTCTTC.

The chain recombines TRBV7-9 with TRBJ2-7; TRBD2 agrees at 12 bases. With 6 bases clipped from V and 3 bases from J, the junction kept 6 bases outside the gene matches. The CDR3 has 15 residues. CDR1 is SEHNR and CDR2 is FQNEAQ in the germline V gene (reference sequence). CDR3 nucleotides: TGTGCCAGCAGTCCACCGGGACTAGCGGGCTACGAGCAGTACTTC. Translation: CASSPPGLAGYEQYF. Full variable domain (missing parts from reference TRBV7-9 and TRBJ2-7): DTGVSQNPRHKITKRGQNVTFRCDPISEHNRLYWYRQTLGQGPEFLTYFQNEAQLEKSRLLSDRFSAERPKGSFSTLEIQRTEQGDSAMYLCASSPPGLAGYEQYFGPGTRLTVT.

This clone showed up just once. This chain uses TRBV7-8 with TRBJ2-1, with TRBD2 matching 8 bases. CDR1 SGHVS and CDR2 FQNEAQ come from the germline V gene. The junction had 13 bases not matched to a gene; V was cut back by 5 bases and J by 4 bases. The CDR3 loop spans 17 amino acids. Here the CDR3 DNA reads TGTGCCAGCAGCCCCCGTCTAAAGCGGGGGCCATACAATGAGCAGTTCTTC. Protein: CASSPRLKRGPYNEQFF.

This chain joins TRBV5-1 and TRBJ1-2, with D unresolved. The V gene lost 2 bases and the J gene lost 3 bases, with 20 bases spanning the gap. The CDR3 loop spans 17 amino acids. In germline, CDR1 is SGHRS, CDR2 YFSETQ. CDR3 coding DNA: TGCGCCAGCAGCTTTAGGGCGGAAGACGCGACTTACTATGGCTACACCTTC. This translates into CASSFRAEDATYYGYTF.

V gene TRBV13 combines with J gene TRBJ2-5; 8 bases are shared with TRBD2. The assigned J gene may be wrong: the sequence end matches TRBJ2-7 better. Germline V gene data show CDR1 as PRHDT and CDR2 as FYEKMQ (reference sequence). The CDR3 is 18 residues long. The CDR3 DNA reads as TGTGCCAGCAGCTCCAAAGACCCCCTAGCGGGTGAAACCTACGAGCAGTACTTC. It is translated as CASSSKDPLAGETYEQYF.

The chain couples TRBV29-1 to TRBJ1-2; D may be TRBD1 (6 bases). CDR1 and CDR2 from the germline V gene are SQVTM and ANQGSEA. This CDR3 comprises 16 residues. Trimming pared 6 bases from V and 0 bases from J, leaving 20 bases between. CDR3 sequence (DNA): TGCAGCGTCGTCCCGGGGGGGGACATACCTAACTATGGCTACACCTTC. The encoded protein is CSVVPGGDIPNYGYTF.

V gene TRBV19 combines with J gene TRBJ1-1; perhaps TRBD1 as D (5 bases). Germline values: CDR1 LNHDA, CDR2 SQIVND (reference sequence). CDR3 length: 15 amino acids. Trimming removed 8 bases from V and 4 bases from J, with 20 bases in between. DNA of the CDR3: TGTGCCAGTTTACCGGGACCCGGGACGGGCACTGAAGCTTTCTTT. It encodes CASLPGPGTGTEAFF.

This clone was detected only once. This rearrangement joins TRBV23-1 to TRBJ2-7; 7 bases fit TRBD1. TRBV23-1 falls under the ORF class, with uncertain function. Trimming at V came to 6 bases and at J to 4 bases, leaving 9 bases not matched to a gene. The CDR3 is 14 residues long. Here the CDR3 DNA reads TGCGCCAGCAGCGAACAGGGGTTTGGGTACGAGCAGTACTTC. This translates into CASSEQGFGYEQYF.

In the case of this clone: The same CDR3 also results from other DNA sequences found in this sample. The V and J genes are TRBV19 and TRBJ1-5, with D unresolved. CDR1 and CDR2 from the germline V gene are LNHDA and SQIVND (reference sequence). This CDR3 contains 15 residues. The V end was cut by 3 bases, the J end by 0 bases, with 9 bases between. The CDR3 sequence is CASSIDRYSNQPQHF. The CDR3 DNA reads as TGTGCCAGTAGTATCGACCGTTATAGCAATCAGCCCCAGCATTTT.

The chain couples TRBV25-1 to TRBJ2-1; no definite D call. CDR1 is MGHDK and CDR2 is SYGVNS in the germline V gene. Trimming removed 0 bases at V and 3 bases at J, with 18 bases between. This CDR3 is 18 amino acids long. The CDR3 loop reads CASSEYYSGPRSYNEQFF. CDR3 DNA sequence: TGTGCCAGCAGTGAATATTATTCCGGACCCCGCAGCTACAATGAGCAGTTCTTC.

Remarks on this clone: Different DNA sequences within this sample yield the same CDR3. In DNA form, the CDR3 reads TGTGCCAGCAGCCCCGGTGGAAATGAGCAGTTCTTC. As protein: CASSPGGNEQFF. The rearrangement joins TRBV7-9 to TRBJ2-1; D gene unclear. Germline CDR1 is SEHNR and CDR2 is FQNEAQ (reference sequence). V lost 5 bases and J lost 7, with 9 bases in between. The CDR3 contains 12 residues.

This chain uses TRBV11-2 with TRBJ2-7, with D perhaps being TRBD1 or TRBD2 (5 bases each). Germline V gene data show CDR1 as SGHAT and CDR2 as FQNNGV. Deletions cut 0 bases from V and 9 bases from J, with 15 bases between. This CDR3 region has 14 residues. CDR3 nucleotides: TGTGCCAGCAGCTTAGAGGCAGGGCCGAGCGGGCAGTACTTC. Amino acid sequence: CASSLEAGPSGQYF.

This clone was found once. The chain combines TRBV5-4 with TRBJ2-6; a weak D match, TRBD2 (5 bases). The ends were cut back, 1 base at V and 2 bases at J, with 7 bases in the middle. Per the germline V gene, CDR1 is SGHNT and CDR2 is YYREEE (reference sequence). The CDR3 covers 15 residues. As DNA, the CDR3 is TGTGCCAGCAGCTTGATGGGAGCTGGGGCCAACGTCCTGACTTTC. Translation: CASSLMGAGANVLTF.

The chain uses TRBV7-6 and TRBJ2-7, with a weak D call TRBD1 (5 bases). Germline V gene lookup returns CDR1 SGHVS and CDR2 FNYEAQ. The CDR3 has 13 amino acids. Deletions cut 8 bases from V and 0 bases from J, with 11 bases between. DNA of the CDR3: TGTGCCAGCCAGGGCTTGAACTCCTACGAGCAGTACTTC. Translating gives CASQGLNSYEQYF.